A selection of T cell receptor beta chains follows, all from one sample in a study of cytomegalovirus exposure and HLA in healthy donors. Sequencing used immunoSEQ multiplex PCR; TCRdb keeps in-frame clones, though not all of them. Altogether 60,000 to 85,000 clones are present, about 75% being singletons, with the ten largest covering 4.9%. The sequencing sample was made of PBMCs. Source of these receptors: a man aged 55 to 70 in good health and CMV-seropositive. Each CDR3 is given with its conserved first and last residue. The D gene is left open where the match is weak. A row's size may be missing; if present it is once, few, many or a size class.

CDR3 protein: CASSREYEQYF
CDR3 DNA: TGTGCCAGCAGCCGCGAGTACGAGCAGTACTTC
clone size: .
D gene: .
V gene: TRBV7-9
J gene: TRBJ2-7

CDR3 protein: CASSYSSRPNTGELFF
CDR3 DNA: TGTGCCAGCAGTTACTCTTCCAGGCCGAACACCGGGGAGCTGTTTTTT
clone size: .
D gene: .
V gene: TRBV6-5
J gene: TRBJ2-2

CDR3 protein: CASSPGQGANYGYTF
CDR3 DNA: TGTGCCAGCTCCCCCGGGCAGGGCGCTAACTATGGCTACACCTTC
clone size: .
D gene: .
V gene: TRBV6-5
J gene: TRBJ1-2

CDR3 protein: CAISEAGGNEQFF
CDR3 DNA: TGTGCCATCAGTGAGGCAGGGGGTAATGAGCAGTTCTTC
clone size: .
D gene: TRBD1
V gene: TRBV10-3
J gene: TRBJ2-1

CDR3 protein: CAWKTSSYNEQFF
CDR3 DNA: TGTGCCTGGAAGACTAGCTCCTACAATGAGCAGTTCTTC
clone size: .
D gene: .
V gene: TRBV30
J gene: TRBJ2-1

CDR3 protein: CSGSDSYTYEQYF
CDR3 DNA: TGCAGCGGATCGGACAGCTATACTTACGAGCAGTACTTC
clone size: .
D gene: .
V gene: TRBV29-1
J gene: TRBJ2-7

CDR3 protein: CASSYGRTRGEQYF
CDR3 DNA: TGTGCCAGCAGTTACGGGAGAACCCGGGGCGAGCAGTACTTC
clone size: .
D gene: .
V gene: TRBV6-6
J gene: TRBJ2-7

CDR3 protein: CSARAGIEAFF
CDR3 DNA: TGCAGTGCTAGGGCAGGAATTGAAGCTTTCTTT
clone size: .
D gene: .
V gene: TRBV20-1
J gene: TRBJ1-1

CDR3 protein: CSVDRVKTEAFF
CDR3 DNA: TGCAGCGTGGACAGGGTAAAGACTGAAGCTTTCTTT
clone size: .
D gene: TRBD1
V gene: TRBV29-1
J gene: TRBJ1-1

CDR3 protein: CASSLDGGTDSNQPQHF
CDR3 DNA: TGTGCCAGCAGTCTGGACGGCGGGACAGATAGCAATCAGCCCCAGCATTTT
clone size: .
D gene: TRBD1
V gene: TRBV28
J gene: TRBJ1-5

CDR3 protein: CASSYGQGFEAFF
CDR3 DNA: TGTGCCAGCAGTTATGGACAGGGCTTTGAAGCTTTCTTT
clone size: once
D gene: TRBD1
V gene: TRBV6-5
J gene: TRBJ1-1

CDR3 protein: CASSLGLGANRPQHF
CDR3 DNA: TGTGCCAGCAGCCTAGGGCTGGGGGCTAATCGGCCCCAGCATTTT
clone size: .
D gene: .
V gene: TRBV27
J gene: TRBJ1-5

CDR3 protein: CASSLFRGTQETQYF
CDR3 DNA: TGTGCCAGCAGTTTATTCAGGGGTACCCAAGAGACCCAGTACTTC
clone size: once
D gene: .
V gene: TRBV28
J gene: TRBJ2-5

CDR3 protein: CASSSPTGLDVYGYTF
CDR3 DNA: TGTGCCAGCAGCTCCCCGACAGGGTTAGACGTCTATGGCTACACCTTC
clone size: .
D gene: TRBD1
V gene: TRBV5-4
J gene: TRBJ1-2

CDR3 protein: CASSLLTGGDYEQYF
CDR3 DNA: TGTGCCAGCAGTTTATTGACGGGAGGAGACTACGAGCAGTACTTC
clone size: .
D gene: TRBD2
V gene: TRBV28
J gene: TRBJ2-7

CDR3 protein: CASSGQGTVYGYTF
CDR3 DNA: TGTGCCAGCAGTGGACAGGGTACGGTCTATGGCTACACCTTC
clone size: .
D gene: TRBD1
V gene: TRBV2
J gene: TRBJ1-2

CDR3 protein: CASSLASGTGLVDTQYF
CDR3 DNA: TGTGCCAGCAGCTTAGCTTCTGGGACAGGGTTAGTAGATACGCAGTATTTT
clone size: few
D gene: TRBD1
V gene: TRBV7-9
J gene: TRBJ2-3

CDR3 protein: CASSPGQGEENTIYF
CDR3 DNA: TGTGCCAGCAGCCCAGGACAGGGGGAAGAAAACACCATATATTTT
clone size: .
D gene: TRBD1
V gene: TRBV6-5
J gene: TRBJ1-3

CDR3 protein: CASSQDSEAGVRRETQYF
CDR3 DNA: TGCGCCAGCAGCCAAGATTCGGAAGCGGGAGTCCGTAGGGAGACCCAGTACTTC
clone size: .
D gene: TRBD2
V gene: TRBV4-1
J gene: TRBJ2-5

CDR3 protein: CASSPDGQGYYGYTF
CDR3 DNA: TGTGCCAGCTCACCAGATGGACAGGGGTACTATGGCTACACCTTC
clone size: .
D gene: TRBD1
V gene: TRBV18
J gene: TRBJ1-2